This T cell receptor beta chain was sequenced in a study of T cell responses to AZD1222 COVID-19 vaccine. Findings and limits, study-wide: White British donors predominated, females outnumbered males, and clonal diversity was possibly underestimated. Reportedly, nearly half the spike-specific TCRs target unmutated variant regions. Among those given AZD1222, only 6 or 7 were seropositive at baseline. Along spike, vaccine-associated CD4 TCRs were found throughout, with dominance at 160-218 and 743-854.

The repertoire was sequenced with immunoSEQ multiplex PCR; TCRdb's copy has only in-frame clones and lacks some. Among 100,000 or so clones listed, more than 75% were seen once. The CDR3 is 15 amino acids. The V and J ends lost 5 bases and 8 bases, in that order; junction bases with no gene match: 10. Germline loops: CDR1 MGHRA, CDR2 YSYEKL. This clone appeared once. Antigen unknown. J is TRBJ1-4 and V is TRBV4-1; 8 positions match TRBD1. The clonotype originates from an adult in good health. The sequenced sample was peripheral blood, obtained on day 0 of AZD1222 vaccination. Written as DNA, the CDR3 is TGCGCCAGCAGCATCCGGACAGGGATTGAGGAAAAACTGTTTTTT. As protein: CASSIRTGIEEKLFF.